What follows are 31 T cell receptor beta chains derived from one specimen sequenced in a study of cytomegalovirus exposure and HLA in healthy donors. PCR involved 60 Vbeta and 13 Jbeta primers. Method: immunoSEQ multiplex PCR; TCRdb's copy keeps in-frame clones and lacks some. Among 130,000 to 150,000 clones listed, about 80% were seen once. The sample taken for sequencing was PBMCs. The source is a male donor in good health and CMV-seronegative.

The gene calls are TRBV4-3 and TRBJ1-6, with TRBD1 as a possible D gene (5 bases). This CDR3 has 15 residues. V lost 4 bases, J lost 0 bases, and 7 bases lay in between. Germline-derived CDR1 and CDR2 are LGHNA and YSLEER. CDR3 sequence reads: CASSPRGSYNSPLHF. CDR3 DNA sequence: TGCGCCAGCAGCCCAAGGGGCTCCTATAATTCACCCCTCCACTTT.

In its sample, this clone was seen a few times. The chain carries TRBV7-9 and TRBJ2-6; 8 bases agree with TRBD2. The CDR3 contains 15 residues. The V gene's germline CDR1 is SEHNR and CDR2 FQNEAQ (reference sequence). With 5 bases clipped from V and 1 base from J, the junction kept 1 base outside the gene matches. The DNA of the CDR3 is TGTGCCAGCAGCCCGGGGGGGTCTGGGGCCAACGTCCTGACTTTC. This gives the protein CASSPGGSGANVLTF.

The V call is TRBV30, the J call TRBJ2-7; D is unresolved. Looked up from germline, CDR1 is GTSNPN and CDR2 is SVGIG (reference sequence). The CDR3 sequence is 13 residues long. V dropped 6 bases and J dropped 2 bases, with 14 bases sitting between them. CDR3 region: CACTLAVPYEQYF. In DNA form, the CDR3 reads TGTGCCTGTACCTTGGCTGTGCCCTACGAGCAGTACTTC.

The rearrangement links TRBV5-1 to TRBJ2-3; 11 bases line up with TRBD1. Trimming at V came to 5 bases and at J to 0 bases, leaving 5 bases not matched to a gene. This CDR3 contains 16 residues. The germline gives CDR1 SGHRS, CDR2 YFSETQ. CDR3 DNA sequence: TGCGCCAGCAGGGGCGGACAGGGGGCAAGCACAGATACGCAGTATTTT. Residues: CASRGGQGASTDTQYF.

The rearrangement links TRBV18 to TRBJ1-1; the D gene is possibly TRBD1 (6 bases). Per the germline V gene, CDR1 is KGHSH and CDR2 is LQKENI. Trimming pared 3 bases from V and 5 bases from J, leaving 10 bases between. The CDR3 is 13 residues long. In nucleotides, the CDR3 is TGTGCCAGCTCACCCACTACAGGGACTGAAGCTTTCTTT. As protein: CASSPTTGTEAFF.

This sequence joins TRBV7-2 and TRBJ1-3; TRBD1 matches 12 bases. The germline V gene has CDR1 SGHTA and CDR2 FQGNSA. The CDR3 loop spans 16 amino acids. The ends lost 0 bases at V and 7 bases at J; junction bases unmatched: 4. CDR3 coding DNA: TGTGCCAGCAGCTTAGCGGGACAGGGGGCAGGGAACACCATATATTTT. It yields the protein CASSLAGQGAGNTIYF.

The chain employs TRBV4-3 and TRBJ1-1; 9 bases match TRBD1. CDR3 size: 16 residues. CDR1 LGHNA and CDR2 YSLEER come from the germline V gene. The V gene end was trimmed by 0 bases and the J gene end by 0 bases; junction bases not matched to a gene: 2. For the CDR3, the DNA is TGCGCCAGCAGCCAAGATGGGACAGGGATGAACACTGAAGCTTTCTTT. Residues: CASSQDGTGMNTEAFF.

V gene TRBV18 combines with J gene TRBJ2-3; D perhaps matches TRBD2 (7 bases). V lost 0 bases, J lost 3 bases, and 10 bases lay in between. Germline-derived CDR1 and CDR2 are KGHSH and LQKENI. The CDR3 covers 15 residues. This CDR3 reads CASSPPGGRTDTQYF. In nucleotides, the CDR3 is TGTGCCAGCTCACCACCGGGGGGGCGAACAGATACGCAGTATTTT.

The sample holds one count of this clone. This chain links TRBV5-1 with TRBJ1-1; D perhaps matches TRBD1 (5 bases). Trimming stripped 0 bases from V and 1 base from J, with 10 bases between. This CDR3 comprises 15 residues. CDR1 is SGHRS, CDR2 YFSETQ, per germline. Here the CDR3 DNA reads TGCGCCAGCAGCTTGGCGTGGGGCCAGAACACTGAAGCTTTCTTT. It yields the protein CASSLAWGQNTEAFF.

The chain is built from TRBV19 and TRBJ1-6; perhaps TRBD1 as D (5 bases). The V and J ends lost 6 bases and 7 bases respectively, with 22 bases between them. Germline V gene sequence: CDR1 LNHDA, CDR2 SQIVND (reference sequence). This CDR3 spans 17 amino acids. The CDR3 protein is CASSTGLAGLPNSPLHF. Here the CDR3 DNA reads TGTGCCAGTAGCACGGGGCTAGCGGGCCTACCAAATTCACCCCTCCACTTT.

The chain couples TRBV27 to TRBJ2-1, with 9 positions matching TRBD2. There are 14 residues in the CDR3. The junction had 6 bases not matched to a gene; V was cut back by 5 bases and J by 7 bases. Germline CDR1 reads MNHEY; CDR2 reads SMNVEV (reference sequence). In DNA form, the CDR3 reads TGTGCCAGCAGTCGGGCTAGCGGGGAAAATGAGCAGTTCTTC. It yields the protein CASSRASGENEQFF.

Concerning this clone: In the same sample, other DNA sequences code for this CDR3. This chain joins TRBV5-1 and TRBJ1-1, with D unresolved. This CDR3 contains 13 residues. Germline V CDR1 and CDR2: SGHRS, YFSETQ. V was trimmed by 0 bases and J by 2 bases, leaving 5 bases between them. The CDR3 nucleotides are TGCGCCAGCAGCTTGGCAGTAAACACTGAAGCTTTCTTT. Its protein product is CASSLAVNTEAFF. Looking up the rest from reference TRBV5-1 and TRBJ1-1 gives the full variable domain: KAGVTQTPRYLIKTRGQQVTLSCSPISGHRSVSWYQQTPGQGLQFLFEYFSETQRNKGNFPGRFSGRQFSNSRSEMNVSTLELGDSALYLCASSLAVNTEAFFGQGTRLTVV.

The gene calls are TRBV6-6 and TRBJ2-3, with 9 positions matching TRBD1. The length of the CDR3 is 15 residues. Trimming took 4 bases from V and 3 from J; bases not matched to a gene: 5. Germline CDR1 is MNHNY and CDR2 is SVGAGI (reference sequence). DNA for the CDR3: TGTGCCAGCAGTTCGGGACAGGGCGTAACAGATACGCAGTATTTT. Translated: CASSSGQGVTDTQYF.

V is TRBV28 and J is TRBJ2-7, with 7 bases that match TRBD1. With 7 bases clipped from V and 3 bases from J, the junction kept 9 bases outside the gene matches. CDR1 and CDR2 from the germline V gene are MDHEN and SYDVKM. The CDR3 is 14 amino acids. The CDR3 nucleotides are TGTGCCAGCACCGTGACAGGGAGCCTCTACGAGCAGTACTTC. Residues: CASTVTGSLYEQYF.

V is TRBV5-1 and J is TRBJ2-3; 8 bases are shared with TRBD2. The CDR3 runs 14 residues. Germline values: CDR1 SGHRS, CDR2 YFSETQ. Germline trimming cut 3 bases from V and 5 bases from J; bases unmatched to any gene: 5. The CDR3 reads CASSSRGGVDTQYF. DNA of the CDR3: TGCGCCAGCAGCTCACGGGGGGGGGTAGATACGCAGTATTTT.

V gene TRBV5-4 combines with J gene TRBJ1-3; 7 bases fit TRBD1. This CDR3 comprises 15 residues. J gave up 4 bases and V 2 bases, and 6 bases lay outside the gene matches. The germline V gene has CDR1 SGHNT and CDR2 YYREEE (reference sequence). Written as DNA, the CDR3 is TGTGCCAGCAGCTTCCAGACAGGGAGAGGAAACACCATATATTTT. It specifies CASSFQTGRGNTIYF.

The chain uses TRBV2 and TRBJ2-1; the match to TRBD2 covers 9 bases. From germline, CDR1 is SNHLY and CDR2 FYNNEI. The CDR3 runs 15 residues. V lost 1 base and J lost 7; bases outside the gene matches: 5. The DNA for the CDR3 is TGTGCCAGCAGTGAAGAGCGGGGGGCACTTAATGAGCAGTTCTTC. Translating gives CASSEERGALNEQFF.

The V call is TRBV25-1, the J call TRBJ2-5; TRBD1 is a possible D gene (5 bases). Germline lookup yields CDR1 MGHDK and CDR2 SYGVNS. V gave up 5 bases and J gave up 6 bases, with 10 bases separating them. The length of the CDR3 is 12 residues. CDR3 sequence reads: CASSQGIQTQYF. CDR3 coding DNA: TGTGCCAGCAGTCAGGGTATACAGACCCAGTACTTC.

This clone was observed a handful of times. The V call is TRBV2, the J call TRBJ2-3, with D tentatively TRBD1 (6 bases). The CDR3 sequence is 16 residues long. Trimming shortened V by 3 bases and J by 2 bases, and 15 bases separated the two germline ends. Germline CDR1 is SNHLY and CDR2 is FYNNEI. The CDR3 nucleotides are TGTGCCAGCAGTGACACAGGGAGTGGGGCCACAGATACGCAGTATTTT. It codes for CASSDTGSGATDTQYF.

The V and J genes are TRBV7-9 and TRBJ1-2, with TRBD1 matching over 10 bases. Trimming took 5 bases from V and 7 from J; bases not matched to a gene: 4. Germline CDR1 reads SEHNR; CDR2 reads FQNEAQ (reference sequence). The CDR3 covers 13 residues. In DNA form, the CDR3 reads TGTGCCAGCAGCCCCCGGGACAGGGGTGGCTACACCTTC. Residues: CASSPRDRGGYTF.

This clone occurred a few times. The chain couples TRBV30 to TRBJ2-2, with D possibly matching TRBD2 (5 bases). The CDR3 consists of 16 residues. V shed 3 bases and J shed 0 bases, with 14 bases lying between them. The germline CDR1 and CDR2 sequences are GTSNPN and SVGIG (reference sequence). The CDR3 region is CAWRNLRETNTGELFF. The CDR3 DNA reads TGTGCCTGGAGAAACTTGAGGGAAACGAACACCGGGGAGCTGTTTTTT.

The rearrangement joins TRBV30 to TRBJ1-2; perhaps TRBD1 as D (6 bases). From germline, CDR1 is GTSNPN and CDR2 SVGIG (reference sequence). The CDR3 is made up of 12 amino acids. Trimming removed 2 bases from V and 12 bases from J, with 16 bases in between. CDR3 sequence reads: CAWSTQRQENTF. CDR3 in DNA: TGTGCCTGGAGTACCCAACGACAGGAAAACACCTTC.

This sequence joins TRBV7-2 and TRBJ1-6; D is possibly TRBD1 (6 bases). With 4 bases removed from V and 4 bases from J, the gap between germline ends came to 20 bases. The CDR3 is made up of 18 amino acids. CDR1 is SGHTA and CDR2 is FQGNSA in the germline V gene. CDR3 coding DNA: TGTGCCAGCAGCTCCCCTAGTGGGGCTCAGGGGTATAATTCACCCCTCCACTTT. As protein: CASSSPSGAQGYNSPLHF.

The gene calls are TRBV2 and TRBJ2-1; 7 positions match TRBD1. This CDR3 comprises 12 residues. Germline loops: CDR1 SNHLY, CDR2 FYNNEI. V was clipped by 9 bases and J by 6 bases; unmatched bases: 5. In DNA form, the CDR3 reads TGTGCCAGAGGACAGGCCATCAATGAGCAGTTCTTC. This codes for CARGQAINEQFF.

This chain joins TRBV27 and TRBJ2-7; D call uncertain. Trimming cost V 5 bases and J 3 bases, with 11 bases left between them. The germline V gene has CDR1 MNHEY and CDR2 SMNVEV (reference sequence). The CDR3 contains 13 residues. The CDR3 DNA sequence: TGTGCCAGCAGTCCTCTCCCTAACTACGAGCAGTACTTC. It translates to CASSPLPNYEQYF.

This sequence joins TRBV2 and TRBJ1-2; perhaps TRBD1 as D (6 bases). This CDR3 region has 15 residues. The ends were cut back, 6 bases at V and 8 bases at J, with 22 bases in the middle. Looked up from germline, CDR1 is SNHLY and CDR2 is FYNNEI. CDR3 protein: CASSPQLRGWSGYTF. The CDR3 DNA sequence: TGTGCCAGCAGCCCCCAGCTGAGGGGGTGGTCCGGCTACACCTTC.

The chain joins TRBV5-6 to TRBJ1-5; D may be TRBD1 (6 bases). Germline CDR1 reads SGHDT; CDR2 reads YYEEEE. This CDR3 spans 17 amino acids. Deletions cut 2 bases from V and 0 bases from J, with 15 bases between. The CDR3 region is CASSLSGGRASNQPQHF. Here the CDR3 DNA reads TGTGCCAGCAGCTTAAGTGGGGGCAGGGCTAGCAATCAGCCCCAGCATTTT.

The V and J genes are TRBV9 and TRBJ1-6; 7 nucleotides line up with TRBD1. This CDR3 has 17 amino acids. Germline CDR1 SGDLS, CDR2 YYNGEE. V was clipped by 0 bases and J by 0 bases; unmatched bases: 3. The CDR3 loop is CASSVGGQSSYNSPLHF. The CDR3 DNA follows: TGTGCCAGCAGCGTAGGGGGACAGAGCTCCTATAATTCACCCCTCCACTTT.

This clone was recorded a few times. The rearrangement joins TRBV9 to TRBJ2-1; TRBD1 aligns across 10 bases. Germline CDR1 and CDR2: SGDLS and YYNGEE. The CDR3 spans 14 residues. V was pared by 3 bases and J by 6 bases, with 3 bases of the junction left unmatched. For the CDR3, the DNA is TGTGCCAGCAGCGCGAGGGACAGGGGCAATGAGCAGTTCTTC. Residues: CASSARDRGNEQFF.

The genes are TRBV6-5 and TRBJ1-5, with 7 bases fitting TRBD1. The CDR3 spans 14 residues. With 6 bases clipped from V and 4 bases from J, the junction kept 6 bases outside the gene matches. In germline, CDR1 is MNHEY, CDR2 SVGAGI. In nucleotides, the CDR3 is TGTGCCAGCAGGGAAGGGGGCTTTAATCAGCCCCAGCATTTT. This encodes CASREGGFNQPQHF.

This clone was counted once. The gene calls are TRBV7-3 and TRBJ1-1; no clear D gene. Germline V gene data show CDR1 as SGHTA and CDR2 as FQGTGA. The germline V and J ends were trimmed by 4 bases and 1 base, with 7 bases remaining between them. The CDR3 extends over 13 amino acids. The CDR3 nucleotides read TGTGCCAGCAGCTCTCGGTGGAACACTGAAGCTTTCTTT. This translates into CASSSRWNTEAFF.